This TCR beta chain was recovered during a study of T cells in Graves' hyperthyroidism and ophthalmopathy. Turning to the study itself: Peripheral blood was acquired at first diagnosis, ahead of any therapy whatsoever.

Study findings and constraints: Ophthalmopathy cases were set apart from stable hyperthyroidism by a 13 V-J model.

Among the patients, aged 18 to 65, hyperthyroidism was newly diagnosed and had lasted under 2 months. Patients with uncontrolled infections, other autoimmune diseases, pregnancy or lactation were excluded. TCR beta CDR3 region amplification was performed from RNA transcripts. In the first-round RT-PCR of the TCR CDR3, the HTBI primer set was used. TCRdb redid the calling of the multiplex PCR reads with MiXCR, one entry per CDR3 protein. Among about 590,000 distinct CDR3 sequences listed, about a sixth were seen once. CDR1 is LNHDA and CDR2 is SQIVND in the germline V gene (reference sequence). The CDR3 covers 13 residues. V was clipped by 8 bases and J by 5 bases; unmatched bases: 7. To note about this clonotype: Its antigen is currently unknown.

The clonotype comes from a woman aged 30 to 39 with Graves' hyperthyroidism. V gene TRBV19 combines with J gene TRBJ2-3, with 7 positions matching TRBD2. The sequencing sample was made of blood. The CDR3 nucleotides are TGTGCCAGTGGGGGAGGGCCAGAAGATACGCAGTATTTT. Translating it yields CASGGGPEDTQYF.